This T cell receptor beta chain was recorded in a study of Graves' ophthalmopathy and Graves' hyperthyroidism. Study-wide background: Researchers obtained peripheral blood at initial diagnosis, before any treatment had begun.

CDR3 regions of TCR beta were amplified from RNA transcripts. Investigators did first-round RT-PCR with HTBI primers, then second-round multiplex PCR. TCRdb fed the multiplex PCR reads into MiXCR, producing one record per CDR3 protein. The table has 350,000 or so distinct CDR3 sequences, roughly 17% seen once. Points from the study as a whole: Blood was where most expanded thyroid clonotypes above 0.001 frequency also turned up.

Ophthalmopathy donors showed moderate-to-severe activity, CAS ≥3, NOSPECS ≥4 and a duration under 3 months. Uncontrolled infections, pregnancy, lactation or other autoimmune diseases led to patient exclusion. In its sample, this clonotype was seen many times. Its antigen is currently unknown. Losses at the gene ends were 4 bases for V and 3 bases for J; bases not matched to a gene: 6. The CDR3 totals 16 residues. The germline V gene encodes CDR1 MNHEY and CDR2 SMNVEV (reference sequence). This chain links TRBV27 with TRBJ2-7; 13 nucleotides match TRBD2. This sequence was found in an adult man with Graves' ophthalmopathy. Sequencing was performed on peripheral blood. DNA of the CDR3: TGTGCCAGCAGTTCCCCACGGACTAGCGGGGGCTACGAGCAGTACTTC. As protein: CASSSPRTSGGYEQYF.